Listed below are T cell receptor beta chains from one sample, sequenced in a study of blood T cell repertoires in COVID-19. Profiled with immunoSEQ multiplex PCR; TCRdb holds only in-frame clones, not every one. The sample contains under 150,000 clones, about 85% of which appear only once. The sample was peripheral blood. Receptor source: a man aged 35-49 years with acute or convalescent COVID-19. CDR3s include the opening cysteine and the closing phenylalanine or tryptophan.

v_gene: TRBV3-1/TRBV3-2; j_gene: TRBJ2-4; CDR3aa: CASSQRTDLAKNIQYF
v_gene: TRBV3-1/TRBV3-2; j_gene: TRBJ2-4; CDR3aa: CASSQISGGAKNIQYF
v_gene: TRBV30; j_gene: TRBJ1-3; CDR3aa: CAWSDLTGILVGNTIYF
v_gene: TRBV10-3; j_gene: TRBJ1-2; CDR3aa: CAISDRGEDYGYTF
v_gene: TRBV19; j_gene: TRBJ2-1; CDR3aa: CASSMVLAGSLSYNEQFF
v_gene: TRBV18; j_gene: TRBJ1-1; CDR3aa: CASSPPSQGNTEAFF
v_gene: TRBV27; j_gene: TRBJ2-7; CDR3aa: CASSSLAGNYEQYF
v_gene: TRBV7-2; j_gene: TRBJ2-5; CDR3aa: CASSQRTSGGSYQETQYF
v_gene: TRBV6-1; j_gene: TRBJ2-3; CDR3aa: CASSDTTGTPDTQYF
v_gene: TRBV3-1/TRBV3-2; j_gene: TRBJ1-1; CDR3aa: CASSHDPGGAGTEAFF
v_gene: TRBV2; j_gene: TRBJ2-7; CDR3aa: CASSGDRETYEQYF
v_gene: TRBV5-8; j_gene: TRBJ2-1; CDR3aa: CASSDNSGLQFF
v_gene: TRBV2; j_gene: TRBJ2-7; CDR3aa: CAVGDNSYEQYF
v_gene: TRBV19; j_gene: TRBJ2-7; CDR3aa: CASSGLAGAVYEQYF
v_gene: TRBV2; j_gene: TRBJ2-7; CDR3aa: CASSTTSGGPGYF
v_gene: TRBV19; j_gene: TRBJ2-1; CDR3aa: CASSTPRNNEQFF
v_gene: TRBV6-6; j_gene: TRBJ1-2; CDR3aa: CASSPILDSYDDYGYTF
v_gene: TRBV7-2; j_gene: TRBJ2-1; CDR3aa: CASSLVLSGGNEQFF
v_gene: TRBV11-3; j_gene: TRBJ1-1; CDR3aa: CASSAGGLDTEAFF
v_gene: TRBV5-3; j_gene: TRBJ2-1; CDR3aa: CARSRYRGDKYNEQFF
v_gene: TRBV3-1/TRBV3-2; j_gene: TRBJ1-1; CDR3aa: CASSLRDRWLNTEAFF
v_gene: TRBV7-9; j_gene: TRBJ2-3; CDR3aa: CASSQTPSGTDTQYF
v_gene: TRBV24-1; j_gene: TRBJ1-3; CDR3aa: CATSETALSGNTIYF
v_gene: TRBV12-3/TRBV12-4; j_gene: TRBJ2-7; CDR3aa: CASSLGMTGEQYF
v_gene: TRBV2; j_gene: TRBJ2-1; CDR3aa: CASSELAGAYNEQFF
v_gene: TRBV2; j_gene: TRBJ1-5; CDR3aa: CASSSRGLGYSNQPQHF
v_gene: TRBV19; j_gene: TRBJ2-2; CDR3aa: CASTMGQGVGNTGELFF
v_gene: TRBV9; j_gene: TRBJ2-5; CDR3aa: CASSVEGDRVETQYF
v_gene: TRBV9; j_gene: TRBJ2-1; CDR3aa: CASSVASSGGDEQFF
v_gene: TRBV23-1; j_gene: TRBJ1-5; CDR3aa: CASSPRLRQVGLNQPQHF
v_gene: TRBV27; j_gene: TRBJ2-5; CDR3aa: CASGRAGGETQYF
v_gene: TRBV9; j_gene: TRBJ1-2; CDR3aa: CASSVGAGWYSGYTF
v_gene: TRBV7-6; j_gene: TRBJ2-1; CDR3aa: CASSLTSGGASSYNEQFF
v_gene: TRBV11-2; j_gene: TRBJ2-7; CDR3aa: CASSSGTFNGEQYF
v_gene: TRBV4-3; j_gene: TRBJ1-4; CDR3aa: CASSQDSGGRTNEKLFF
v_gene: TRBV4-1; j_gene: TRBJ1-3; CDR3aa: CASREGSGNTIYF
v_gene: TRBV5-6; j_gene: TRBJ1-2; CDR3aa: CASSLGEGVSSSGYTF
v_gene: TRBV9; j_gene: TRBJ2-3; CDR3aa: CASSASGGFTDTQYF
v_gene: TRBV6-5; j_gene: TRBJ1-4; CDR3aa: CASGGDWDEKLFF
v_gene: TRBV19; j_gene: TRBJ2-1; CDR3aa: CASSPSGGGDPGGDEQFF
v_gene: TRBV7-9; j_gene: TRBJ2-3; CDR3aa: CASSPKTGPLTDTQYF
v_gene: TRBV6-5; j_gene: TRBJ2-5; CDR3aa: CASVGTPGQETQYF
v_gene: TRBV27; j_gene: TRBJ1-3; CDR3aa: CASSATGVGNTIYF
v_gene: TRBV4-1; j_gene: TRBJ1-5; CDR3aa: CASSHPGDQPQHF